The source of this T cell receptor beta chain is a study of blood T cell repertoires in COVID-19. Study context: Researchers got acute and convalescent COVID-19 samples from the United States, Italy and Spain. T cells, B-cell-depleted T cells, or PBMCs supplied cDNA or gDNA.

Cohorts were assigned according to the clinical history that participants reported. Per the authors' pipeline: Estimation of nucleated cell counts was performed using reference gene primer amplification. Assay: immunoSEQ multiplex PCR; the TCRdb copy retains only in-frame clones and omits some. That table supplies the V and J calls and clone size; D and trimming were determined from the DNA. Of some 320,000 clones listed, roughly nine tenths are singletons. The sequence was obtained from a man in his 60s who had recovered from COVID-19. Sequenced sample: PBMCs or T cells enriched from blood (not recorded which).

This chain's CDR3 is CASSAAGNTGELFF. The CDR3 region has the DNA TGTGCCAGCAGCGCGGCGGGGAACACCGGGGAGCTGTTTTTT. The genes are TRBV25-1 and TRBJ2-2; TRBD2 is a possible D gene (5 bases). The V end lost 6 bases, the J end lost 1 base, and 9 bases lay between the germline ends. The CDR3 is 14 residues long. CDR1 is MGHDK and CDR2 is SYGVNS in the germline V gene. The full variable domain, with the rest looked up from reference TRBV25-1 and TRBJ2-2, is EADIYQTPRYLVIGTGKKITLECSQTMGHDKMYWYQQDPGMELHLIHYSYGVNSTEKGDLSSESTVSRIRTEHFPLTLESARPSHTSQYLCASSAAGNTGELFFGEGSRLTVL.